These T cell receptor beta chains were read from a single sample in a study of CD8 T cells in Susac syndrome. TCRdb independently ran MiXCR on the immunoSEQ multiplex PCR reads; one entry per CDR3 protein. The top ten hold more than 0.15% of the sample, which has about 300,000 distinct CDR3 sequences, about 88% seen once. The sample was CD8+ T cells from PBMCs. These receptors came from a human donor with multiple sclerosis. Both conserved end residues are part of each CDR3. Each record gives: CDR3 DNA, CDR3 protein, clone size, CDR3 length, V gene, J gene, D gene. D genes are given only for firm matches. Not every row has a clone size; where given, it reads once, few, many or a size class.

TGTGCCAGCAGTGAAGGAGGAAGGGGCGCCACAGATACGCAGTATTTT	CASSEGGRGATDTQYF	NA	16	TRBV2	TRBJ2-3	NA
TGTGCCAGCAGCCCTACCGGGACAGGGGGCGAAGAGCAGTACTTC	CASSPTGTGGEEQYF	NA	15	TRBV9	TRBJ2-7	TRBD1
TGTGCCAGCAGCGTAGGGGGAACAGCTTTTGGAAACACCATATATTTT	CASSVGGTAFGNTIYF	NA	16	TRBV9	TRBJ1-3	NA
TGCGCCAGCAGCCCGAACGGAGGGAATTCACCCCTCCACTTT	CASSPNGGNSPLHF	NA	14	TRBV5-1	TRBJ1-6	NA
TGTGCCAGCAGTCCCTTCGGTAGTGATCAGCCCCAGCATTTT	CASSPFGSDQPQHF	NA	14	TRBV12-3/TRBV12-4	TRBJ1-5	NA
TGTGCCAGCAGCTTAGCGGGGTCCCTCACCGGGGAGCTGTTTTTT	CASSLAGSLTGELFF	NA	15	TRBV7-3	TRBJ2-2	NA
TGTGCCAGCACCGGGGGTAGCGGGAGCATTAATGAGCAGTTCTTC	CASTGGSGSINEQFF	NA	15	TRBV9	TRBJ2-1	TRBD2
TGTGCCAGCAGTTCCCTGACTATTAGCGGGAGGCCGCAGGAGCAGTTCTTC	CASSSLTISGRPQEQFF	NA	17	TRBV28	TRBJ2-1	TRBD2
TGCGCCAGCAGCCAGGGAAACAGGGTTCCCGGGGAGCTGTTTTTT	CASSQGNRVPGELFF	NA	15	TRBV4-1	TRBJ2-2	NA
TGCAGTGCTATCGCCACGGGCCTCAGCACAGATACGCAGTATTTT	CSAIATGLSTDTQYF	NA	15	TRBV20-1	TRBJ2-3	NA
TGCGCCAGCAGCCAAGAAGTACCCCCGGCCGGATACAATGAGCAGTTCTTC	CASSQEVPPAGYNEQFF	NA	17	TRBV4-3	TRBJ2-1	NA
TGTGCCAGCAGTTCGGACAGACGGAACTATGGCTACACCTTC	CASSSDRRNYGYTF	NA	14	TRBV27	TRBJ1-2	NA
TGCAGCGTTGAGGAGGGCCGGGGCTATGGCTACACCTTC	CSVEEGRGYGYTF	NA	13	TRBV29-1	TRBJ1-2	NA
TGCAGCGGCAGACTAGACGGACAAAGCTCCTACGAGCAGTACTTC	CSGRLDGQSSYEQYF	NA	15	TRBV29-1	TRBJ2-7	NA
TGTGCCAGCAACCCCATAGGGGACTCCTACAATGAGCAGTTCTTC	CASNPIGDSYNEQFF	once	15	TRBV5-4	TRBJ2-1	NA
TGTGCCAGCAGTTTAACCGGGAGCCAAGAGACCCAGTACTTC	CASSLTGSQETQYF	once	14	TRBV12-3/TRBV12-4	TRBJ2-5	NA
TGTGCCAGCAGCCAAGTGCTAGGGTCGAGCTCCTACGAGCAGTACTTC	CASSQVLGSSSYEQYF	NA	16	TRBV4-2	TRBJ2-7	NA
TGCAGCGTTGAAGGGGACAGGGGCCCCGGCTACACCTTC	CSVEGDRGPGYTF	once	13	TRBV29-1	TRBJ1-2	TRBD1